The subject of this entry is one T cell receptor beta chain. Its antigen is undetermined. The Oncomine TCR Beta short-read assay sequenced DNA from cultured CD4+ T cells. TCRdb itself ran the PCR reads through MiXCR, one entry per CDR3 protein. The table shows tens of thousands of distinct CDR3 sequences, with 60% occurring only once. The data were taken from a study of vaccination and CD4 T cells after COVID-19. Study-level information: Six males and four females, two of them Hispanic, were enrolled as convalescents.

The germline V gene has CDR1 MNHNS and CDR2 SASEGT. The V gene lost 5 bases and the J gene lost 5 bases, with 13 bases spanning the gap. This CDR3 spans 14 amino acids. Broader study findings: Convalescent patients gained a median 86.3% of their reactive clones only post-vaccination.

Described treatment: roughly ten-day PBMC culture with coronavirus spike peptide pools or control peptides (ViraFEST assay). With peptide pools, ViraFEST first expanded antigen-specific T cells and afterwards sequenced their TCRs. The sample in question was CD4+ T cells from blood, cultured in vitro, obtained after SARS-CoV-2 vaccination. The TCR originated in a human donor who received a COVID-19 vaccine. The chain joins TRBV6-1 to TRBJ1-5; no clear D. This chain's CDR3 is CASSPSNTDQPQHF. Here the CDR3 DNA reads TGTGCCAGCAGTCCTTCCAATACCGATCAGCCCCAGCATTTT.